This T cell receptor (beta chain) was captured by sequencing in a study of blood T cell repertoires in COVID-19. Study background: The United States, Italy and Spain supplied acute and convalescent COVID-19 samples.

Recruited during active infection, patients (from Seattle) were subsequently followed longitudinally. Only in-frame clones appear in the TCRdb table, and some are missing; sequencing was by immunoSEQ multiplex PCR. The data contain about 170,000 clones, around four fifths of them seen just once; the ten biggest clones take up 7.5% to 10%. Unmatched junction bases numbered 10, after V lost 6 bases and J lost 6 bases. Looked up from germline, CDR1 is MDHEN and CDR2 is SYDVKM. The CDR3 contains 15 residues. The TCR sequence derives from a woman aged 80 or over with COVID-19, enrolled during active disease. The chain couples TRBV28 to TRBJ1-5, with 8 positions matching TRBD1. Material: peripheral blood. CDR3 nucleotide sequence: TGTGCCAGCAGGACGGACAGGGTAAGGGGTCAGCCCCAGCATTTT. Residues: CASRTDRVRGQPQHF.